This TCR beta chain was sequenced during a study of blood T cell repertoires in COVID-19. Study details: Whether acute or convalescent, the COVID-19 samples came from the United States, Italy and Spain. PBMCs, B-cell-depleted T cells, or T cells provided the cDNA or gDNA that made up the material.

Method: immunoSEQ multiplex PCR; TCRdb's copy keeps in-frame clones and lacks some. The sample has about 47,000 clones; over 80% are singletons. In germline, CDR1 is SGHTA, CDR2 FQGNSA. V shed 4 bases, J shed 7 bases, and the junction held 16 bases outside the gene matches. This CDR3 has 16 amino acids. The sample comprised peripheral blood. J is TRBJ2-7 and V is TRBV7-2; 7 bases are a match to TRBD2. The sequence derives from a man over 45 with acute or convalescent COVID-19. The DNA for the CDR3 is TGTGCCAGCAGCTCCCGGGGAGGGCGAGCCTACGAGGAGCAGTACTTC. Its translation is CASSSRGGRAYEEQYF.